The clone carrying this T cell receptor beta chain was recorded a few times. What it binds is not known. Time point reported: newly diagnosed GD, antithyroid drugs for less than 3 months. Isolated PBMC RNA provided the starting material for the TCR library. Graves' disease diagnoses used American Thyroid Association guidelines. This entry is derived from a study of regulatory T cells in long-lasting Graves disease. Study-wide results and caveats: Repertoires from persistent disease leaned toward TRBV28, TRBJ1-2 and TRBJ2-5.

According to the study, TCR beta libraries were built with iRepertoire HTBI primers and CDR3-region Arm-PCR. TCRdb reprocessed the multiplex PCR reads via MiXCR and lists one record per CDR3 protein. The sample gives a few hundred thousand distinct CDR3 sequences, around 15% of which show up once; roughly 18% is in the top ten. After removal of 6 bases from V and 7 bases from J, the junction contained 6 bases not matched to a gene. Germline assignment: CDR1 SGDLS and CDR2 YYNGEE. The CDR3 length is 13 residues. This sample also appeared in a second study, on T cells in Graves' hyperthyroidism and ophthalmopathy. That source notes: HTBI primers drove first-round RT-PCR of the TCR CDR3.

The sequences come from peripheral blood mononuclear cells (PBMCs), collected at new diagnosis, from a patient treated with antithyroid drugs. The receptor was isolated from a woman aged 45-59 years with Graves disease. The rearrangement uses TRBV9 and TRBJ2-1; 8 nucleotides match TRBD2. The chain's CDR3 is CASTSTGGNEQFF. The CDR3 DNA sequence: TGTGCCAGCACCTCAACGGGGGGGAATGAGCAGTTCTTC.